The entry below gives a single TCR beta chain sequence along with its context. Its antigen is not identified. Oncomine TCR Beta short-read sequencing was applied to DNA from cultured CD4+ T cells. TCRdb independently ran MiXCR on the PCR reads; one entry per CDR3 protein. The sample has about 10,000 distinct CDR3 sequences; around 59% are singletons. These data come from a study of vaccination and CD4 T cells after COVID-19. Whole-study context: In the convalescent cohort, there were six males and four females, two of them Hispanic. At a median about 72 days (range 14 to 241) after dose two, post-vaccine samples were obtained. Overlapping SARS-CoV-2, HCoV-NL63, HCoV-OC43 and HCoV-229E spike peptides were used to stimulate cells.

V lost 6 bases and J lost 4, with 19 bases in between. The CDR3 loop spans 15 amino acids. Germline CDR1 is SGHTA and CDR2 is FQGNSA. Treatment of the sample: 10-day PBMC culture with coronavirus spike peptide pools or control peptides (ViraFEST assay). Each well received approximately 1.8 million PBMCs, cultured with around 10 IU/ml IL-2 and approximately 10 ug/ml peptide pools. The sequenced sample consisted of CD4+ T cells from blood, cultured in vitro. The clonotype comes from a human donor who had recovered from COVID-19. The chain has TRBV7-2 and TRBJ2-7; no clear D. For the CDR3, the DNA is TGTGCCAGCAGTCACAAGGCACAAACTGGGTACGAGCAGTACTTC. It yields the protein CASSHKAQTGYEQYF.